The 4 T cell receptor beta chains listed next were all sequenced from one sample in a study of beta chain features in type 1 diabetes. Expressed TCRB transcripts were sequenced, since all the RNA that had been isolated was reverse transcribed. This table comes from immunoSEQ multiplex PCR, and its TCRdb copy is limited to in-frame clones, with some not included. This sample yields around 500,000 clones, of which around 30% are seen a single time; around 0.065% belongs to the top ten. Sequencing used naive CD4+ T cells from blood. All receptors derive from a man aged 18 to 35 in good health.

The chain couples TRBV30 to TRBJ2-5; D unclear. The germline gives CDR1 GTSNPN, CDR2 SVGIG (reference sequence). This CDR3 has 13 amino acids. Deletions cut 1 base from V and 0 bases from J, with 6 bases between. CDR3 region: CAWSGRNQETQYF. The CDR3 DNA sequence: TGTGCCTGGAGTGGGCGGAACCAAGAGACCCAGTACTTC.

The chain joins TRBV7-9 to TRBJ2-7; D gene ambiguous. There are 15 residues in the CDR3. Per the germline V gene, CDR1 is SEHNR and CDR2 is FQNEAQ (reference sequence). Trimming stripped 4 bases from V and 2 bases from J, with 15 bases between. The CDR3, as DNA: TGTGCCAGCAGCTGGCGATCAGGTCCCCCCTACGAGCAGTACTTC. Protein: CASSWRSGPPYEQYF.

This clone came up a few times. The CDR3 is CAISGRGRRGLAGISYEQYF. The CDR3 DNA reads as TGTGCCATCAGTGGAAGGGGCCGGCGAGGACTAGCGGGCATCTCCTACGAGCAGTACTTC. The chain uses TRBV10-3 and TRBJ2-7; 11 bases fit TRBD2. CDR1 and CDR2 from the germline V gene are ENHRY and SYGVKD. The CDR3 spans 20 residues. V gave up 4 bases and J gave up 0 bases; unmatched junction bases: 17.

This clone was detected only a few times. The V gene is TRBV28, the J gene TRBJ2-1; 7 nucleotides agree with TRBD2. The CDR3 totals 15 residues. V lost 6 bases, J lost 5 bases, and 10 bases stayed unmatched. CDR1 is MDHEN, CDR2 SYDVKM, per germline. CDR3 sequence reads: CASRLSGSVHNEQFF. The CDR3 DNA reads as TGTGCCAGCAGACTTAGCGGGTCTGTCCACAATGAGCAGTTCTTC.